Each of the 31 T cell receptor beta chains below was sequenced from the same sample in a study of shared clonotypes between healthy human individuals. Sequenced by immunoSEQ multiplex PCR; TCRdb stores in-frame clones only, minus some. The table includes roughly 1 million clones, 65% to 75% detected once. Sequences were obtained from memory CD4+ T cells sorted from blood. As for subset: CD45RA-negative fraction. The receptors shown here come from a man in his late teens or twenties in good health.

This clone was seen a few times. The genes are TRBV28 and TRBJ1-5, with 9 positions matching TRBD1. From germline, CDR1 is MDHEN and CDR2 SYDVKM. With V trimmed by 10 bases and J by 4 bases, 2 bases remained unmatched. CDR3 length equals 12 residues. CDR3 DNA sequence: TGTGCCATTGGACAGGGGAATCAGCCCCAGCATTTT. Protein product: CAIGQGNQPQHF.

The V and J genes are TRBV25-1 and TRBJ1-1; 11 bases are a match to TRBD1. Germline CDR1 reads MGHDK; CDR2 reads SYGVNS. Germline trimming cut 3 bases from V and 10 bases from J; bases unmatched to any gene: 1. The CDR3 is 12 amino acids. In DNA form, the CDR3 reads TGTGCCAGCAGTGAGGACAGGGGGCCAGCTTTCTTT. Residues: CASSEDRGPAFF. Using reference TRBV25-1 and TRBJ1-1 for the parts outside the CDR3, the full variable domain is EADIYQTPRYLVIGTGKKITLECSQTMGHDKMYWYQQDPGMELHLIHYSYGVNSTEKGDLSSESTVSRIRTEHFPLTLESARPSHTSQYLCASSEDRGPAFFGQGTRLTVV.

This chain uses TRBV7-9 with TRBJ1-6; 8 positions match TRBD1. Germline V gene data show CDR1 as SEHNR and CDR2 as FQNEAQ (reference sequence). The CDR3 extends over 14 amino acids. Trimming cost V 8 bases and J 8 bases; bases outside gene matches: 8. The CDR3 nucleotides read TGTGCCAGCTGCCGCGACAGGGGTTATTCACCCCTCCACTTT. Residues: CASCRDRGYSPLHF.

V is TRBV28 and J is TRBJ1-5; 9 positions agree with TRBD1. This CDR3 comprises 15 residues. J gave up 6 bases and V 8 bases, and 11 bases lay outside the gene matches. CDR1 is MDHEN, CDR2 SYDVKM, per germline. The CDR3 region has the DNA TGTGCCAGCGGATCGGGGACAGGGTTAAGTCAGCCCCAGCATTTT. Protein sequence: CASGSGTGLSQPQHF.

The chain combines TRBV7-8 with TRBJ2-3; perhaps TRBD2 as D (5 bases). V lost 1 base to trimming and J lost 8 bases, with 13 bases between them. Germline CDR1 is SGHVS and CDR2 is FQNEAQ. The CDR3 covers 14 residues. CDR3: CASSLGGGRGTQYF. The DNA of the CDR3 is TGTGCCAGCAGCTTAGGTGGCGGCCGGGGTACGCAGTATTTT.

V and J are TRBV6-1 and TRBJ2-6; no clear D. The CDR3 has 16 residues. V lost 2 bases, J lost 0 bases, and 8 bases lay in between. Germline lookup yields CDR1 MNHNS and CDR2 SASEGT. CDR3: CASSERPFSGANVLTF. The CDR3 DNA follows: TGTGCCAGCAGTGAACGACCGTTCTCTGGGGCCAACGTCCTGACTTTC.

This clone has a single count. The V gene is TRBV2, the J gene TRBJ2-5; TRBD2 aligns across 9 bases. The CDR3 runs to 16 residues. J was trimmed by 1 base and V by 4 bases; bases with no gene match: 7. Germline V CDR1 and CDR2: SNHLY, FYNNEI. In DNA, the CDR3 is TGTGCCAGCAGTGCGGGTGCAGCGGGGGGCCAAGAGACCCAGTACTTC. This codes for CASSAGAAGGQETQYF.

V and J are TRBV5-1 and TRBJ2-3; the match to TRBD1 covers 9 bases. Trimming at V came to 10 bases and at J to 4 bases, leaving 7 bases not matched to a gene. The CDR3 is 13 amino acids. CDR1 SGHRS and CDR2 YFSETQ come from the germline V gene. Here the CDR3 DNA reads TGCGCCTCTTGGGACAGGGCGGCAGATACGCAGTATTTT. Translation gives CASWDRAADTQYF.

The chain combines TRBV6-5 with TRBJ2-7; a possible D gene is TRBD1 (5 bases). The germline V gene has CDR1 MNHEY and CDR2 SVGAGI. The CDR3 covers 14 residues. Deletions cut 2 bases from V and 5 bases from J, with 13 bases between. CDR3 amino acids: CASSYLGDKNEQYF. DNA for the CDR3: TGTGCCAGCAGTTACCTAGGGGATAAGAACGAGCAGTACTTC.

V is TRBV19 and J is TRBJ2-5; 11 nucleotides line up with TRBD2. CDR3 length: 16 residues. V gave up 4 bases and J gave up 1 base; unmatched junction bases: 5. Germline CDR1 reads LNHDA; CDR2 reads SQIVND (reference sequence). The CDR3 DNA follows: TGTGCCAGTAGTACCGGACTAGCGGGCGGCCAAGAGACCCAGTACTTC. This codes for CASSTGLAGGQETQYF.

The gene calls are TRBV5-4 and TRBJ2-7, with 9 bases identical to TRBD2. The CDR3 loop spans 15 amino acids. V shed 3 bases and J 3 bases; nucleotides not matched to a gene: 7. The germline gives CDR1 SGHNT, CDR2 YYREEE (reference sequence). CDR3 loop: CASSSGTSIVYEQYF. The DNA for the CDR3 is TGTGCCAGCAGCTCCGGGACTAGCATAGTCTACGAGCAGTACTTC.

V usage is TRBV19 and J usage is TRBJ1-1; D possibly corresponds to TRBD1 (5 bases). V lost 5 bases and J lost 1, with 14 bases in between. The germline V gene has CDR1 LNHDA and CDR2 SQIVND (reference sequence). The CDR3 is 15 amino acids. The CDR3: CASSRGRTPNTEAFF. CDR3 sequence (DNA): TGTGCCAGTAGTCGAGGGCGGACACCGAACACTGAAGCTTTCTTT.

This chain uses TRBV11-3 with TRBJ1-5; 9 bases fit TRBD1. CDR1 and CDR2 from the germline V gene are SGHNT and YENEEA. This CDR3 has 18 amino acids. The ends lost 0 bases at V and 5 bases at J; junction bases unmatched: 11. The CDR3 nucleotides are TGTGCCAGCAGCTTAGAGCCGGGACAGGGAGTGCCGCATCAGCCCCAGCATTTT. It codes for CASSLEPGQGVPHQPQHF.

This clone was detected only once. This chain joins TRBV5-1 and TRBJ2-7; 10 bases are shared with TRBD1. The V segment lost 4 bases and the J segment 6 bases; nucleotides outside the gene matches: 4. This CDR3 contains 13 residues. Germline CDR1 SGHRS, CDR2 YFSETQ. The CDR3 here is CASSLRTGGEQYF. The CDR3 bases are TGCGCCAGCAGCCTAAGGACAGGGGGCGAGCAGTACTTC.

V gene TRBV5-1 combines with J gene TRBJ1-2; D might be TRBD1 (6 bases). From germline, CDR1 is SGHRS and CDR2 YFSETQ. V was clipped by 3 bases and J by 6 bases, with 15 bases between them. This CDR3 has 14 residues. The CDR3 DNA is TGCGCCAGCAGCTCACTACAGGGAAGTGATGGCTACACCTTC. This codes for CASSSLQGSDGYTF.

This rearrangement joins TRBV7-9 to TRBJ2-2; unclear D gene. Germline V gene sequence: CDR1 SEHNR, CDR2 FQNEAQ (reference sequence). The CDR3 runs to 15 residues. V was shortened by 0 bases and J by 0 bases, with 5 bases between the two germline ends. For the CDR3, the DNA is TGTGCCAGCAGCTTAGCGGGATCGAACACCGGGGAGCTGTTTTTT. Amino acid sequence: CASSLAGSNTGELFF.

The chain combines TRBV5-1 with TRBJ2-3, with D possibly matching TRBD2 (7 bases). In germline, CDR1 is SGHRS, CDR2 YFSETQ. Trimming took off 6 bases at V and 3 bases at J, with 14 bases between the two ends. This CDR3 region has 14 residues. The CDR3 here is CASTKGEGTDTQYF. CDR3 nucleotides: TGCGCCAGCACCAAGGGGGAGGGGACAGATACGCAGTATTTT.

This clone was found once. The chain couples TRBV27 to TRBJ2-2, with D hard to call. Germline CDR1 MNHEY, CDR2 SMNVEV (reference sequence). The CDR3 contains 14 residues. Trimming removed 6 bases at V and 1 base at J, with 9 bases between. The CDR3 loop reads CASRGNKNTGELFF. The DNA for the CDR3 is TGTGCCAGCAGAGGGAATAAGAACACCGGGGAGCTGTTTTTT.

The chain has TRBV19 and TRBJ2-7, with D unclear. Trimming cost V 1 base and J 2 bases, with 6 bases left between them. The germline V gene encodes CDR1 LNHDA and CDR2 SQIVND (reference sequence). The length of the CDR3 is 13 residues. CDR3 DNA: TGTGCCAGTAGTATAGGGCGGACCTACGAGCAGTACTTC. Protein: CASSIGRTYEQYF.

The rearrangement links TRBV6-6 to TRBJ1-2; the match to TRBD1 covers 11 bases. Losses at the gene ends were 4 bases for V and 7 bases for J; bases not matched to a gene: 5. CDR3 length: 14 amino acids. Germline values: CDR1 MNHNY, CDR2 SVGAGI (reference sequence). DNA of the CDR3: TGTGCCAGCAGTTCCCCGGGACAGGGGGTTGGCTACACCTTC. Translation: CASSSPGQGVGYTF.

This chain uses TRBV28 with TRBJ2-5; 10 nucleotides line up with TRBD2. The CDR3 has 16 residues. Germline CDR1 is MDHEN and CDR2 is SYDVKM. The V and J ends lost 2 bases and 0 bases, in that order; junction bases with no gene match: 3. CDR3 in amino acids: CASSLITSGNQETQYF. The CDR3 nucleotides read TGTGCCAGCAGTTTAATCACTAGCGGGAACCAAGAGACCCAGTACTTC.

This clone was counted a few times. The chain joins TRBV15 to TRBJ1-5; a weak D match, TRBD1 (5 bases). V was clipped by 0 bases and J by 1 base, with 13 bases between them. The CDR3 sequence is 17 residues long. Germline loops: CDR1 LNHNV, CDR2 YYDKDF (reference sequence). The CDR3 nucleotides are TGTGCCACCAGCAGAGACCTAGGGACCGCGAGCAATCAGCCCCAGCATTTT. Protein product: CATSRDLGTASNQPQHF.

V usage is TRBV5-1 and J usage is TRBJ2-2; 7 nucleotides line up with TRBD2. Trimming at V came to 3 bases and at J to 6 bases, leaving 8 bases not matched to a gene. This CDR3 is built from 15 residues. Germline loops: CDR1 SGHRS, CDR2 YFSETQ. The CDR3 region is CASSSGGGYAGELFF. The CDR3 DNA reads TGCGCCAGCAGCTCCGGGGGAGGGTACGCCGGGGAGCTGTTTTTT.

The chain has TRBV18 and TRBJ2-3; possibly TRBD2 for D (6 bases). Germline CDR1 reads KGHSH; CDR2 reads LQKENI. Trimming removed 1 base at V and 4 bases at J, with 9 bases between. The CDR3 spans 14 residues. The CDR3 here is CASSPRGEADTQYF. CDR3 nucleotide sequence: TGTGCCAGCTCACCACGGGGGGAGGCAGATACGCAGTATTTT.

This clone was counted between two and nine times. This chain joins TRBV6-6 and TRBJ2-7; the D is unclear. CDR3 length: 12 residues. The V gene's germline CDR1 is MNHNY and CDR2 SVGAGI (reference sequence). Trimming removed 8 bases from V and 2 bases from J, with 10 bases in between. This CDR3 is CASGPQTYEQYF. CDR3 bases: TGTGCCAGCGGACCCCAAACCTACGAGCAGTACTTC.

The DNA of the CDR3 is TGTGCCAGCAGCGCGTCGATGGGGGACGAAGCTTTCTTT. It translates to CASSASMGDEAFF. This rearrangement joins TRBV6-5 to TRBJ1-1, with a possible D match to TRBD1 (5 bases). Germline lookup yields CDR1 MNHEY and CDR2 SVGAGI. The CDR3 has 13 residues. V was cut by 6 bases and J by 8 bases, with 16 bases left in between.

Regarding this clone: The same CDR3 can be traced to other DNA sequences in this sample. The V gene is TRBV11-2, the J gene TRBJ2-1; tentative D call: TRBD1 (5 bases). The CDR3 totals 15 residues. Trimming pared 1 base from V and 0 bases from J, leaving 7 bases between. The germline gives CDR1 SGHAT, CDR2 FQNNGV. CDR3 region: CASSLGRGSYNEQFF. CDR3 coding DNA: TGTGCCAGCAGCTTAGGTAGGGGCTCCTACAATGAGCAGTTCTTC.

The CDR3 nucleotides are TGCGCCAGCAGCCCTATTGAGGACAGGGGTTCCTACGAGCAGTACTTC. Amino acid sequence: CASSPIEDRGSYEQYF. This chain uses TRBV4-1 with TRBJ2-7, with 9 bases matching TRBD1. There are 16 residues in the CDR3. Germline lookup yields CDR1 MGHRA and CDR2 YSYEKL. The V segment lost 4 bases and the J segment 1 base; nucleotides outside the gene matches: 8.

This sequence joins TRBV6-6 and TRBJ1-3, with a weak D call TRBD1 (6 bases). Germline CDR1 reads MNHNY; CDR2 reads SVGAGI (reference sequence). The V and J ends lost 5 bases and 7 bases respectively, with 18 bases between them. There are 15 residues in the CDR3. CDR3 sequence reads: CASSLGAGRRNTIYF. The CDR3 DNA is TGTGCCAGCAGTCTGGGGGCCGGTCGGAGGAACACCATATATTTT.

Turning to this clone: Other nucleotide sequences in the sample specify the same CDR3. This chain connects TRBV28 to TRBJ1-1; D might be TRBD1 (6 bases). The CDR3 consists of 14 residues. Germline values: CDR1 MDHEN, CDR2 SYDVKM. Trimming pared 3 bases from V and 0 bases from J, leaving 8 bases between. The CDR3 DNA reads TGTGCCAGCAGTTTTGGGGGCATGAACACTGAAGCTTTCTTT. Its protein is CASSFGGMNTEAFF.

The chain uses TRBV9 and TRBJ2-3, with D possibly matching TRBD1 (6 bases). Per germline, CDR1 SGDLS and CDR2 YYNGEE. The V and J ends lost 3 bases and 1 base respectively, with 12 bases between them. The CDR3 has 15 amino acids. CDR3 nucleotides: TGTGCCAGCAGCGGAGGACAGATCGGCACAGATACGCAGTATTTT. Its translation: CASSGGQIGTDTQYF.